A single sample is the source of the 5 T cell receptor beta chains below, sequenced in a study of cytomegalovirus exposure and HLA in healthy donors (dated by TCRdb to the late 2010s). Preparation of the library involved the immunoSEQ multiplex PCR assay. A mixture of 60 forward primers for TCR Vbeta segments and 13 reverse primers for TCR Jbeta segments was used in the multiplex PCR. Sourced from immuneACCESS, this table was stored by TCRdb with only in-frame sequences that have V and J called. A share of the clones is absent; for the studies checked, an unresolved V gene accounts for under half, and the remainder has no known explanation. The table of this sample itemizes about 130,000 clones. The top ten hold 1.5% to 2% of the sample. The sample consisted of PBMCs. These receptors came from a man younger than 35 in good health and CMV-seronegative.

The rearrangement links TRBV2 to TRBJ1-1; D possibly corresponds to TRBD1 (5 bases). CDR3 length equals 13 residues. The V gene lost 7 bases and the J gene lost 1 base, with 10 bases spanning the gap. Germline CDR1 SNHLY, CDR2 FYNNEI. CDR3 sequence: CASTRDRNTEAFF. The CDR3 bases are TGTGCCAGCACCCGCGACAGGAACACTGAAGCTTTCTTT. Combining the CDR3 with reference TRBV2 and TRBJ1-1 gives the whole variable domain EPEVTQTPSHQVTQMGQEVILRCVPISNHLYFYWYRQILGQKVEFLVSFYNNEISEKSEIFDDQFSVERPDGSNFTLKIRSTKLEDSAMYFCASTRDRNTEAFFGQGTRLTVV.

V and J are TRBV30 and TRBJ1-1; D is ambiguous. V lost 0 bases to trimming and J lost 0 bases, with 5 bases between them. CDR3 size: 13 residues. Germline CDR1 GTSNPN, CDR2 SVGIG (reference sequence). The CDR3 coding sequence is TGTGCCTGGAGTGTGCACATGAACACTGAAGCTTTCTTT. Residues: CAWSVHMNTEAFF.

J is TRBJ1-1 and V is TRBV11-3, with D unclear. The CDR3 spans 14 residues. The germline gives CDR1 SGHNT, CDR2 YENEEA. Between the trimmed V and J ends, which lost 5 bases and 8 bases, there was a span of 18 bases. CDR3 DNA: TGTGCCAGCAGCCCCGAAGCGGAGTTTATGGAAGCTTTCTTT. The encoded protein is CASSPEAEFMEAFF.

The CDR3 here is CASTQGGVYSPLHF. The CDR3 DNA reads TGTGCCAGCACCCAGGGGGGTGTTTATTCACCCCTCCACTTT. The V gene is TRBV2, the J gene TRBJ1-6; 7 nucleotides agree with TRBD1. Per germline, CDR1 SNHLY and CDR2 FYNNEI. This CDR3 is built from 14 residues. J lost 8 bases, V lost 7 bases, and 8 bases had no gene match.

The rearrangement uses TRBV30 and TRBJ1-5, with D tentatively TRBD1 (6 bases). V gave up 0 bases and J gave up 6 bases, with 21 bases separating them. The germline gives CDR1 GTSNPN, CDR2 SVGIG (reference sequence). CDR3 length: 17 residues. The CDR3 DNA is TGTGCCTGGAGTGTGGGAGCTGGTGTGGGGGCAGGTCAGCCCCAGCATTTT. Translated: CAWSVGAGVGAGQPQHF.